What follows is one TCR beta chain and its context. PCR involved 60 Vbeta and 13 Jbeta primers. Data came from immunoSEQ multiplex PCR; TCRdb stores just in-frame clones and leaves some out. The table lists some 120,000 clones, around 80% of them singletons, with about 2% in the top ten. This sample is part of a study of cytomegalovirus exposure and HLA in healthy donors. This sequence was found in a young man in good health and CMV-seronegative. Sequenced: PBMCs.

CDR3 bases: TGCGCCAGCAGCTTGGCCGAGACTAGCGAAAGCTCCTACAATGAGCAGTTCTTC. This codes for CASSLAETSESSYNEQFF. The chain links TRBV5-1 to TRBJ2-1, with 8 bases aligning to TRBD2. The germline gives CDR1 SGHRS, CDR2 YFSETQ. This CDR3 has 18 residues. With V trimmed by 0 bases and J by 0 bases, 8 bases remained unmatched.